This TCR beta chain was recorded in a study of blood T cell repertoires in COVID-19. Background on the study: Donors in the United States, Italy and Spain gave samples during acute or convalescent COVID-19. In each case, the material was cDNA or gDNA derived from T cells, B-cell-depleted T cells, or PBMCs.

V dropped 2 bases and J dropped 4 bases, with 18 bases sitting between them. Germline lookup yields CDR1 LNHDA and CDR2 SQIVND (reference sequence). CDR3 length: 17 residues. Original methodology: Nucleated cell counts were estimated from reference gene primer amplification. The data were produced by immunoSEQ multiplex PCR, yet TCRdb's version contains in-frame clones alone and is incomplete. V and J calls and clone size are given by that table; D and trimming were obtained from the DNA. The table has under 45,000 clones, around 88% seen once. The specimen was peripheral blood. The sequence derives from a woman aged 80 or over with active or convalescent COVID-19. The chain employs TRBV19 and TRBJ2-1; D may be TRBD1 (5 bases). CDR3 sequence: CASSISSMGPLYNEQFF. The CDR3 bases are TGTGCCAGTAGTATATCTTCTATGGGGCCCCTTTACAATGAGCAGTTCTTC.